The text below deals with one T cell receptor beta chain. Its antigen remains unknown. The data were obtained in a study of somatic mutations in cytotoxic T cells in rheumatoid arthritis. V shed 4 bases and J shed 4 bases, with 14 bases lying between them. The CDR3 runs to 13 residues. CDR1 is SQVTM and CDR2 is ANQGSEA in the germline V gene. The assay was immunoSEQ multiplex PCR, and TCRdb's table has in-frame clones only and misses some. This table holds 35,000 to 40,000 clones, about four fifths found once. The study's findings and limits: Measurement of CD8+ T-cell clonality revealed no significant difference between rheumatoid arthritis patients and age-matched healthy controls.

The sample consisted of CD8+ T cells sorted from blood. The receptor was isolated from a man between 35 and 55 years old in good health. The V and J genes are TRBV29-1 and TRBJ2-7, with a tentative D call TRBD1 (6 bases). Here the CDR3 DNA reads TGCAGCGTTGGGCAGGGGCCGAAGTACGAGCAGTACTTC. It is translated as CSVGQGPKYEQYF.